One T cell receptor beta chain is described in this entry. Data came from immunoSEQ multiplex PCR; TCRdb stores just in-frame clones and leaves some out. The sample contains around 120,000 clones, more than 80% of which appear only once. This specimen belongs to a study of control samples from healthy donors and cancer patients. CDR3 length equals 15 residues. This TCR was sampled from a woman between 50 and 59 years old with colorectal cancer. The chain combines TRBV1 with TRBJ2-5; the listed D gene, TRBD2, was not tested against the DNA. TRBV1 is a known pseudogene. Sequencing was performed on PBMCs. DNA for the CDR3: TGCACCAGCAGCCAAGTCCACGGGAGAACTGAGACCCAGTACTTC. Residues: CTSSQVHGRTETQYF.